The sequence of this TCR beta chain was determined in a study of CD8+ T cells in alopecia areata. Investigators sorted PBMCs to obtain both CD4+ and CD8+ T cells. This clone was observed a handful of times. cDNA reverse transcribed from extracted RNA served as the sequencing template. Only in-frame clones appear in the TCRdb table, and some are missing; sequencing was by immunoSEQ multiplex PCR. The table shows 140,000 to 150,000 clones, with roughly three fifths occurring only once. The V gene lost 3 bases and the J gene lost 7 bases, with 16 bases spanning the gap. Germline loops: CDR1 MNHEY, CDR2 SVGAGI. The CDR3 extends over 14 amino acids.

The sequence came from a human donor with alopecia areata. The sequencing used CD4+ T cells sorted from blood, collected at week 0. V is TRBV6-5 and J is TRBJ2-7; TRBD1 might be the D (5 bases). The CDR3: CASSYPGPFGEQYF. As DNA, the CDR3 is TGTGCCAGCAGTTATCCAGGGCCCTTTGGGGAGCAGTACTTC.